This T cell receptor (beta chain) stems from a study of spatial heterogeneity in lung cancer. Study summary: Donors were some 72 untreated early-stage non-small cell lung cancer patients. The authors sequenced available follow-up PBMC samples, taken a median of around two years after resection. TCR and UMI combinations that were unique each appeared, on average, more than ten times in raw reads.

Described time point: blood at routine non-recurrence follow-up after resection. Frozen PBMC, nontumor lung or tumor provided whole RNA, which was sequenced unsorted. The study tagged each TCR cDNA molecule with a unique molecular identifier. TCRdb used MiXCR to reprocess the 5' RACE reads, holding one entry per CDR3 protein. Among around 110,000 distinct CDR3 sequences listed, 10% to 15% were seen once. This clonotype was sampled from a male donor with early-stage non-small cell lung cancer. Sequenced here: PBMCs, sampled at follow-up.

CDR3 residues: CSAKRGPDTQYF. In nucleotides, the CDR3 is TGCAGTGCTAAGAGAGGTCCAGATACGCAGTATTTT. The chain uses TRBV20-1 and TRBJ2-3; D uncertain. V was cut by 4 bases and J by 4 bases, with 9 bases left in between. Looked up from germline, CDR1 is DFQATT and CDR2 is SNEGSKA (reference sequence). The CDR3 covers 12 residues.